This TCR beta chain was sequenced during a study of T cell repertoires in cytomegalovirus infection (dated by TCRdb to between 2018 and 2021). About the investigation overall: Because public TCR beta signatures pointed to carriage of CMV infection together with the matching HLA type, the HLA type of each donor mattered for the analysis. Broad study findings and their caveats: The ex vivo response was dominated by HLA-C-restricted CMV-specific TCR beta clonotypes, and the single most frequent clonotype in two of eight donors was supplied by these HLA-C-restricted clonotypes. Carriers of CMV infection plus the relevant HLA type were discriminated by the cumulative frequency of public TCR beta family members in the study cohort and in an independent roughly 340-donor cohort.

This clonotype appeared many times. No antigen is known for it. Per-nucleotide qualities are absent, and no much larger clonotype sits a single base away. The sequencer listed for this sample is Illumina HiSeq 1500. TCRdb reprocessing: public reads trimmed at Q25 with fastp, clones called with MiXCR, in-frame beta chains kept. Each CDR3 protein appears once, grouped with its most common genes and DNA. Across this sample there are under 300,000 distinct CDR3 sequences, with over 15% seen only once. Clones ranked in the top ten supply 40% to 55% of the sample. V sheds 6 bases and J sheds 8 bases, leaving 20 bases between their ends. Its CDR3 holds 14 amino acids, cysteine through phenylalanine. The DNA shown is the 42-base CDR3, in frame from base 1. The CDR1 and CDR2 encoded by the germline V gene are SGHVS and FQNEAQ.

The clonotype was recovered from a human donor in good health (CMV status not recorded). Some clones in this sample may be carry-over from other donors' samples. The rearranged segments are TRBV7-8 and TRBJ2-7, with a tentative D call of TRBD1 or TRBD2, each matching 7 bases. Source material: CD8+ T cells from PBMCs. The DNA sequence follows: TGTGCCAGCAGTAACGCCCAGGGGGGGGCAAAGCAGTACTTC. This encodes CASSNAQGGAKQYF.